The clone carrying this TCR beta chain appeared a few times. The data were taken from a study of T cell changes during pregnancy in multiple sclerosis. Sequencing used immunoSEQ multiplex PCR; TCRdb keeps in-frame clones, though not all of them. The sample comprises over 45,000 clones, 85% to 95% of which are singletons, and over 2.5% rests with the top ten. The V and J ends lost 1 base and 2 bases respectively, with 8 bases between them. The CDR3 loop spans 14 amino acids. CDR1 and CDR2 (germline): SEHNR, FQNEAQ (reference sequence). The chain is built from TRBV7-9 and TRBJ1-1; D unclear. The input for sequencing was CD8+ T cells from peripheral blood mononuclear cells, taken in the third trimester of pregnancy. The clonotype originates from a female donor with multiple sclerosis, enrolled in a pregnancy study. CDR3 nucleotides: TGTGCCAGCAGCTTAGTACGAGTAAACACTGAAGCTTTCTTT. This codes for CASSLVRVNTEAFF.